This T cell receptor (beta chain) was recovered during a study of cytomegalovirus exposure and HLA in healthy donors listed by TCRdb under 2017. For the wider study: An earlier analysis of fewer than 750 of the donors reported 250 to 350 Gb of sequence data and 117 million unique TCR beta sequences obtained from around 170 million T cells. Roughly 300 gigabases of sequencing data and roughly 90 million unique TCR sequences were included in an early release covering under 650 HLA-typed donors. Of the 300 to 450 genotyped donors, about 84% fell in the genetic ancestry cluster associated with self-reported Caucasian donors. The aim of the study was to test whether cataloging public T cell receptors could identify signatures of past pathogen exposure. The T cell repertoires of 550 to 850 subjects were profiled by immunosequencing and related to cytomegalovirus serostatus. A separate validation cohort of 100 to 150 different subjects was used in addition to the roughly 700-subject first cohort. To predict cytomegalovirus infection status, the study combined high-throughput TCR immunosequencing, statistical association of individual TCRs with disease status, and machine learning. To study patterns of TCR occurrence, a later analysis re-analyzed previously published TCR beta repertoires from several hundred donors and added high-resolution HLA genotyping. Rather than drawing on any new phenotypic data, the later analysis identified candidate immune exposures from TCR beta sequences and the way those sequences occurred across donors. An earlier analysis of approximately 500 of the donors applied high-throughput TCR beta sequencing to assess whether each TCR beta V gene segment acted as functional or pseudogenic. Alongside the repertoire data, information on donor age, sex, ethnicity and CMV serostatus was compiled. A later genetic analysis used genome-wide SNP genotypes for about 60% of the roughly 700 donors, treating that subset as a discovery cohort. Every discovery cohort repertoire had been produced on one sequencing platform. Both class I and class II loci were covered by HLA typing, at four-digit resolution. Typing coverage differed by locus: A, B, C, DRB1 and DQB1 were typed in about 629-640 donors, DQA1 in 500 to 550, DPA1 in nearly 610, and DPB1 in roughly 450. Because of strong linkage in the cohort, five DR-DQ haplotypes were treated as single units for association and clustering. Among some 400 genotyped donors of the cohort, an average of around 220,000 unique TCR beta nucleotide sequences was sequenced per donor, of which about 18% were non-productive. On the study overall, not on this receptor specifically: Compared with the roughly 670-donor mean, donors in an Asian-associated ancestry cluster had fewer N-insertions in productive TCRs, according to a later genetic analysis. According to a later analysis, TCR association rates differed among HLA loci, with DRB1 alleles showing the most associated TCRs and HLA-C alleles showing the fewest. Compared with equally common non-associated chains, HLA-associated TCR beta chains in a later analysis were more clonally expanded and had lower generation probabilities. The only immune exposure information available for the cohort was CMV serostatus. Some IMGT-functional V segments, including TRBV6-2 and TRBV6-3, could not be told apart with the 87-base-pair reads, so those segments were excluded. The classifier was reported to diagnose cytomegalovirus status with high specificity and sensitivity in both the original and validation cohorts. A later analysis reported that several top co-occurrence clusters appeared linked to parvovirus B19, influenza, CMV and Epstein-Barr virus. Assigning TCR associations to individual alleles was difficult when HLA alleles, especially DR and DQ, strongly co-occurred. Roughly uniform sequencing depth across donors was assumed in presence/absence analyses, although this assumption may not hold. Broadly in line with IMGT annotations, most TCR beta V segments showed up in productive rearrangements about 87% or about 30% of the time in an earlier analysis of 587 of the donors. Linkage disequilibrium might explain the correlated functional status among segregating V segments, but an unknown experimental factor could not be ruled out. About 15 rarely observed V segments, including chromosome 9 orphons, were excluded from the earlier analysis of about 500 of the donors because counts were too low. A further reported finding was that TCR beta sequences accurately predicted the HLA-A and HLA-B alleles for most subjects in the first cohort. In a later genetic analysis, a missense DCLRE1C variant was associated with V-gene and J-gene trimming of TCR beta chains, and the association was replicated in an independent cohort. In a later analysis, most CMV-associated TCR beta chains were found to appear HLA-restricted, with HLA associations seemingly driven largely by CMV exposure. In vitro tests confirmed that a few of the cytomegalovirus-associated TCR beta chains recognize cytomegalovirus antigens. While some public TCRs were present in many individuals, most TCR sequences turned up only very rarely across donors. In a later analysis, around 15,000 TCR beta sequences were associated with specific HLA alleles at a false discovery rate of 0.05. A group of highly shared sequence variants was considered likely to be a technical artifact of the sequencing pipeline. HLA typing was unavailable for some donors at each locus, so association tests used only the typed subset. The cohort was sequenced for TCR beta chains only, and without alpha or paired-chain data the features that could be detected were limited. The study gave a list of about 150 TCR beta chains associated with cytomegalovirus. It was suggested by the authors that the approach could potentially be generalized to other disease states and immunological phenotypes.

To note about this clone: Its target antigen remains unknown. No base quality information exists; no much larger clone differs at one position.

Including the terminal cysteine and phenylalanine, the CDR3 comprises 14 residues. Of the read, only the CDR3 DNA is kept; its 42 bases are in frame from base 1. V is trimmed back by 6 bases and J by 8 bases, and the junction contains 7 bases that no gene match accounts for. CDR1 ENHRY and CDR2 SYGVKD are derived from the germline V gene. The cohort comprised around 700 healthy bone marrow donors. At the time of sampling, every cohort member was nominally healthy, though immune exposures that went unrecorded were likely present. The donor tested CMV seropositive and was one of the 289 seropositive cohort members. A peripheral blood sample was collected from each donor, and TCR beta sequencing was performed on peripheral blood mononuclear cells. Genomic DNA extraction from the blood cell samples was performed with the Qiagen DNeasy Blood Extraction Kit. Libraries were prepared through the immunoSEQ multiplex PCR assay. The multiplex PCR relied on a mix of 60 forward primers for TCR Vbeta segments and 13 reverse primers for TCR Jbeta segments. Amplification of the CDR3 region of rearranged TCR beta genes was performed with a multiplex PCR assay on genomic DNA. The Illumina HiSeq System was used to sequence the amplified TCR beta libraries as 87-base-pair reads. Concerning the study's data processing: In a later analysis, tens of millions of unique TCR beta chains were counted across the 500 to 850 repertoires, and roughly 9.9 million of these chains were shared by at least two donors. A nearest-neighbor algorithm error-corrected the raw reads and collapsed the reads into unique sequences, merging closely related sequences to remove PCR and sequencing errors. V, D and J gene segments were assigned by aligning CDR3 sequences to IMGT reference sequences. For a sequence to be retained, a match of at least six nucleotides to both a V gene segment and a J gene segment was required. A rearrangement was called productive if the CDR3 had no stop codons and remained in frame with V and J, and every other rearrangement was called non-productive. CDR3 was defined by IMGT convention, running from the second conserved V-encoded cysteine to the conserved J-encoded phenylalanine. In an earlier analysis of 500 to 650 of the donors, sequences lacking an unambiguous match to a single V gene segment were excluded. In an earlier analysis of approximately 610 of the donors, V segments were called functional above 56.7% productive rearrangements and were called segregating when the between-donor standard deviation exceeded 5%. A statistical classification framework was built for diagnosing cytomegalovirus status from the catalog of TCR beta chain sequences. In a later analysis, TCR nucleotide sequences were compared against IMGT/GENE-DB human TR gene sequences so that V and J genes could be assigned. A later analysis assigned CDR3 sequences and most-parsimonious VDJ recombination scenarios with the TCRdist pipeline. In a later analysis, every TCR beta chain was defined by the combination of its CDR3 amino acid sequence and its V-gene family, and reads without a unique V-gene family were dropped. In a later analysis, several hundred highly shared, low-generation-probability nucleotide sequences were removed to address suspected cross-contamination and a sequencing artifact. For each public chain, a later analysis derived a clonal expansion index from normalized ranks of inferred template counts within each repertoire. A later analysis computed generation probabilities with a VDJ recombination model fitted to out-of-frame rearrangements, and checked the results against IGoR. Hypergeometric tests were used in a later analysis to score TCR-TCR, TCR-HLA and TCR-CMV co-occurrence, with a repertoire-size bias correction applied to the TCR pairs. In a later analysis, false discovery rates were estimated by permuting HLA or CMV assignments 20 times. A later analysis grouped co-occurring TCRs with DBSCAN, adding TCRdist sequence similarity when clustering within HLA-allele-positive subsets. Repertoires with fewer than 30,000 or more than 120,000 public chains, plus five repertoires with anomalous nucleotide sharing, were excluded from co-occurrence clustering. As stored in TCRdb, this immuneACCESS dataset retains in-frame rearrangements with V and J assigned. A fraction of the clones does not appear; measured against another copy, unresolved V genes explain less than half of the discrepancy, and the remainder lacks a known reason. The V and J calls and clone size were taken over from that table, and D and trimming were inferred from the DNA. Within this sample are 75,000 to 95,000 clones, with 80% to 90% of them counted one time only. 5.6% of the sample lies in the top ten.

This sequence was found in a young woman in good health and CMV-seropositive. The sequence is built from TRBV10-3 and TRBJ2-1, with TRBD2 identical over 10 junction bases. Sequencing was performed on PBMCs. The nucleotide sequence reads as follows: TGTGCCATCAGCGCTAGCGGGGGTTTAGATGAGCAGTTCTTC. Translated, it reads CAISASGGLDEQFF.